The clone carrying this TCR beta chain was seen repeatedly, ten times or more. What it binds is unknown. Germline CDR1 MNHNS, CDR2 SASEGT. V shed 5 bases and J 2 bases; nucleotides not matched to a gene: 10. The length of the CDR3 is 16 residues. The entry originates in a study of T cells in Graves' hyperthyroidism and ophthalmopathy. Regions amplified from RNA transcripts were the TCR beta CDR3 regions. The HTBI set primed first-round TCR CDR3 RT-PCR. MiXCR, applied by TCRdb to the multiplex PCR reads, yields one record per CDR3 protein. Here the sample spans some 510,000 distinct CDR3 sequences, less than 25% being singletons. General study findings and limits: Using 13 V-J features, a model discriminated ophthalmopathy from stable hyperthyroidism. Onset of ophthalmopathy came a median around 7.1 months after the model predicted it.

The sequence was collected from a man aged 18 to 30 with Graves' hyperthyroidism. The rearrangement joins TRBV6-1 to TRBJ1-1; TRBD1 aligns across 8 bases. The sequencing sample was made of blood. CDR3 region: CASSPPRTGINTEAFF. The CDR3 nucleotides read TGTGCCAGCAGTCCCCCCCGGACAGGGATTAACACTGAAGCTTTCTTT.